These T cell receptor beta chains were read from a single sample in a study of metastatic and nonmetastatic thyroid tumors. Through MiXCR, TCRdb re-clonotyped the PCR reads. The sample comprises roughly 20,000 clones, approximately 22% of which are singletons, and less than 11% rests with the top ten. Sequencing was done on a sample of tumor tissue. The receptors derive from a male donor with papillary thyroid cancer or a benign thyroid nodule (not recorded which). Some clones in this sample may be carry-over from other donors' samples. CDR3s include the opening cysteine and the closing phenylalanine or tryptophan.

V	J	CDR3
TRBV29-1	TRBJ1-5	CSVEEGAGNQPQHF
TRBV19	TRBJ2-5	CASSNGQLQETQYF
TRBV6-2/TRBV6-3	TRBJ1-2	CACTLARGGYGYTF
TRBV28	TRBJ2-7	CASSSDTLEQYF
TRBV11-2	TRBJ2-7	CASSLKGTSSYEQYF
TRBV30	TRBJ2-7	CASGVNEQYF
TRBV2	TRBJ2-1	CASSASQKGFWGEQFF
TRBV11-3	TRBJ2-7	CASSSGTGNYEQYF
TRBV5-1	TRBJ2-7	CASLLRGDYEQYF
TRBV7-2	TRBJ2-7	CASSLASPVGVKQYF